This entry is about one T cell receptor beta chain. Its antigen remains unknown. The data belong to a study of cytomegalovirus exposure and HLA in healthy donors. Whole-study context: Sequencing of 150 million to 200 million T cells in an earlier analysis found 100 million or so unique TCR beta sequences.

Donors were ostensibly healthy at sampling, although undocumented immune exposures were probable. The PCR ran on 60 Vbeta and 13 Jbeta primers. Sequencing was performed with immunoSEQ multiplex PCR; in TCRdb, only in-frame clones are kept and a portion is missing. The repertoire table contains tens of thousands of clones. Whole-study results and caveats: Fewer N-insertions (relative to the roughly 660-donor mean) were reportedly seen in an Asian-associated ancestry cluster in a later analysis. The authors listed 180 or so TCR beta chains as cytomegalovirus-associated.

Germline V gene lookup returns CDR1 SGDLS and CDR2 YYNGEE. This CDR3 has 16 amino acids. Trimming cost V 3 bases and J 3 bases, with 17 bases left between them. The sample was PBMCs. The rearrangement uses TRBV9 and TRBJ2-3, with D possibly matching TRBD2 (6 bases). The receptor was derived from a man aged 25 to 40 in good health and CMV-seropositive. The CDR3 DNA reads TGTGCCAGCAGCGATATTAGCGGAGATGGGACAGATACGCAGTATTTT. Amino acids: CASSDISGDGTDTQYF.